Listed below are T cell receptor beta chains from one sample, sequenced in a study of T-cell memory formation after mild COVID-19. Using its own MiXCR run on the 5' RACE reads, TCRdb lists one record per CDR3 protein. The sample lists about 200,000 distinct CDR3 sequences; approximately 20% were seen once. Sequencing input: PBMCs or a T cell subset sorted from them (not recorded which). These receptors all come from an adult woman who had mild COVID-19 (a few samples of this study predate the infection). Cell type and time point are not known. Both conserved end residues are part of each CDR3. Each record gives: clone size, V gene, J gene, D gene, CDR3 protein, CDR3 DNA. A D gene is named only where the DNA matches it firmly. The size field is filled for only some rows; it gives once, few, many or a size class.

few	TRBV7-2	TRBJ2-5	-	CASIRAGVRETQYF	TGTGCCAGCATCCGAGCGGGCGTCAGAGAGACCCAGTACTTC
-	TRBV11-2	TRBJ2-3	TRBD2	CASSSRLAGGPTDTQYF	TGTGCCAGCAGCTCCAGACTAGCGGGGGGGCCAACAGATACGCAGTATTTT
-	TRBV6-6	TRBJ1-4	-	CASSGTSRREKLFF	TGTGCCAGCAGTGGGACGTCGAGGCGGGAAAAACTGTTTTTT
many	TRBV6-1	TRBJ2-3	-	CASSGITFTDTQYF	TGTGCCAGCAGCGGGATTACGTTCACAGATACGCAGTATTTT
-	TRBV4-2	TRBJ2-7	TRBD1	CASSQAGTGNEQYF	TGTGCCAGCAGCCAGGCCGGGACAGGGAACGAGCAGTACTTC
-	TRBV3-1	TRBJ2-5	-	CASSLNGVTQYF	TGTGCCAGCAGCCTCAACGGCGTGACCCAGTACTTC
-	TRBV2	TRBJ2-1	TRBD2	CASSGLAGGIREQFF	TGTGCCAGCAGTGGACTAGCGGGGGGTATACGGGAGCAGTTCTTC
-	TRBV5-1	TRBJ2-4	TRBD2	CASRRTSGGENIQYF	TGCGCCAGCAGGCGGACTAGCGGGGGTGAGAACATTCAGTACTTC
-	TRBV20-1	TRBJ2-5	-	CSASVLETQYF	TGCAGTGCTAGCGTTCTCGAGACCCAGTACTTC
-	TRBV24-1	TRBJ2-3	-	CATSAWHSTDTQYF	TGTGCCACCAGTGCTTGGCATAGCACAGATACGCAGTATTTT
few	TRBV7-8	TRBJ2-1	-	CASSSQSRIYNEQFF	TGTGCCAGCAGCTCCCAGTCGCGGATCTACAATGAGCAGTTCTTC
few	TRBV27	TRBJ2-1	TRBD2	CASSSPNSGRALNEQFF	TGTGCCAGCAGTTCCCCTAATAGCGGGAGGGCCCTCAATGAGCAGTTCTTC
few	TRBV19	TRBJ2-5	-	CASSPGPAQETQYF	TGTGCCAGTAGTCCGGGGCCGGCACAAGAGACCCAGTACTTC
-	TRBV24-1	TRBJ2-1	TRBD1	CATSDQPGQGSYNEQFF	TGTGCCACCAGTGATCAACCGGGACAGGGCTCCTACAATGAGCAGTTCTTC
few	TRBV11-3	TRBJ2-2	TRBD2	CASSFIAGGDGELFF	TGTGCCAGCAGCTTCATAGCGGGAGGGGACGGGGAGCTGTTTTTT
few	TRBV7-9	TRBJ1-5	-	CASSLVGHSNQPQHF	TGTGCCAGCAGCTTAGTAGGACATAGCAATCAGCCCCAGCATTTT
-	TRBV24-1	TRBJ1-2	TRBD1	CATSVGTVGYGYTF	TGTGCCACCAGTGTCGGGACAGTTGGCTATGGCTACACCTTC
-	TRBV7-3	TRBJ2-3	TRBD2	CASSPGPGTSGDTQYF	TGTGCCAGCAGCCCTGGGCCCGGGACTAGCGGGGATACGCAGTATTTT
few	TRBV7-7	TRBJ2-5	-	CASSLEVRRGETQYF	TGTGCCAGCAGCTTAGAGGTCCGTCGTGGGGAGACCCAGTACTTC
-	TRBV20-1	TRBJ1-5	-	CSATRPGQPQHF	TGCAGTGCGACGCGGCCCGGACAGCCCCAGCATTTT
few	TRBV9	TRBJ1-1	-	CASSVGGEAFF	TGTGCCAGCAGCGTAGGGGGTGAAGCTTTCTTT
few	TRBV5-1	TRBJ2-5	-	CASSLSGPEETQYF	TGCGCCAGCAGCTTGTCAGGACCAGAAGAGACCCAGTACTTC
few	TRBV4-3	TRBJ2-2	-	CASSQEGSKNTGELFF	TGCGCCAGCAGCCAAGAGGGGAGCAAGAACACCGGGGAGCTGTTTTTT
many	TRBV24-1	TRBJ2-2	-	CATSDLRSTGELFF	TGTGCCACCAGTGATTTGAGGAGCACCGGGGAGCTGTTTTTT
few	TRBV18	TRBJ1-2	TRBD1	CASSSTGGNGYTF	TGTGCCAGCTCATCGACAGGGGGCAATGGCTACACCTTC
few	TRBV5-1	TRBJ2-7	-	CASSLAGAGLSYEQYF	TGCGCCAGCAGCTTGGCCGGGGCAGGCCTGTCCTACGAGCAGTACTTC
few	TRBV25-1	TRBJ2-2	-	CASSELSQFGTGELFF	TGTGCCAGCAGTGAATTGTCACAATTCGGCACCGGGGAGCTGTTTTTT
many	TRBV4-2	TRBJ2-1	-	CASSQDLAGRYNEQFF	TGTGCCAGCAGCCAAGATCTGGCGGGGCGTTACAATGAGCAGTTCTTC
-	TRBV7-9	TRBJ1-1	-	CASSLVGENTEAFF	TGTGCCAGCAGCTTAGTGGGGGAGAACACTGAAGCTTTCTTT
-	TRBV12-3/TRBV12-4	TRBJ2-7	-	CASSLDTPGQQYF	TGTGCCAGCAGTTTAGACACTCCCGGGCAGCAGTACTTC
-	TRBV20-1	TRBJ2-3	-	CSVSEAEDTQYF	TGCAGTGTCAGCGAGGCTGAAGATACGCAGTATTTT
-	TRBV10-3	TRBJ2-7	TRBD2	CAISERSGGGYEQYF	TGTGCCATCAGTGAAAGGTCGGGGGGAGGGTACGAGCAGTACTTC
few	TRBV29-1	TRBJ2-4	TRBD2	CSVDLMFSGRPKNIQYF	TGCAGCGTTGACCTGATGTTTAGCGGGAGACCCAAAAACATTCAGTACTTC
-	TRBV10-3	TRBJ1-1	-	CAISESGPGTEAFF	TGTGCCATCAGTGAGAGCGGCCCGGGCACTGAAGCTTTCTTT
few	TRBV7-8	TRBJ2-7	-	CASSLARDSTYEQYF	TGTGCCAGCAGCTTAGCCCGCGACAGTACCTACGAGCAGTACTTC
-	TRBV4-3	TRBJ1-1	TRBD1	CASSHEDRDNTEAFF	TGCGCCAGCAGCCATGAGGACAGGGACAACACTGAAGCTTTCTTT
-	TRBV6-5	TRBJ2-4	-	CASIDRQNIQYF	TGTGCCAGCATCGACAGACAAAACATTCAGTACTTC
-	TRBV4-3	TRBJ2-5	-	CASSQVAGARETQYF	TGCGCCAGCAGCCAAGTCGCGGGTGCCCGAGAGACCCAGTACTTC
many	TRBV7-3	TRBJ2-2	-	CASSFYGGPGELFF	TGTGCCAGCAGCTTCTACGGTGGCCCCGGGGAGCTGTTTTTT
-	TRBV12-3/TRBV12-4	TRBJ2-7	TRBD2	CASSFRTSGRARGYEQYF	TGTGCCAGCAGTTTCCGGACTAGCGGGAGGGCCAGGGGCTACGAGCAGTACTTC
-	TRBV5-1	TRBJ1-2	-	CASSPEPGGPSGYTF	TGCGCCAGCAGCCCGGAACCGGGAGGACCGAGTGGCTACACCTTC
once	TRBV3-1	TRBJ2-1	-	CASSLSGDDNEQFF	TGTGCCAGCAGCTTGTCGGGAGATGACAATGAGCAGTTCTTC
many	TRBV12-3/TRBV12-4	TRBJ1-1	-	CASSWGGRVNTEAFF	TGTGCCAGCAGTTGGGGGGGCAGGGTGAACACTGAAGCTTTCTTT
-	TRBV30	TRBJ1-5	-	CACQAEVGQPQHF	TGTGCCTGCCAGGCGGAAGTCGGTCAGCCCCAGCATTTT